These 18 T cell receptor beta chains originate from one sample sequenced in a study of cytomegalovirus exposure and HLA in healthy donors. This PCR relied on a set of 60 Vbeta primers and 13 Jbeta primers. This table comes from immunoSEQ multiplex PCR, and its TCRdb copy is limited to in-frame clones, with some not included. The data show 200,000 to 250,000 clones, 82% seen once. Source material: PBMCs. The receptors were sampled from a woman in her forties in good health and CMV-seropositive.

The chain employs TRBV5-6 and TRBJ1-1, with a possible D match to TRBD1 (5 bases). CDR1 SGHDT and CDR2 YYEEEE come from the germline V gene. V was shortened by 0 bases and J by 3 bases, with 12 bases between the two germline ends. The CDR3 has 15 residues. The CDR3 protein is CASSLGLGLDTEAFF. CDR3 DNA: TGTGCCAGCAGCTTGGGGCTGGGGCTGGACACTGAAGCTTTCTTT.

This clone has only one observation. The chain employs TRBV5-1 and TRBJ2-7, with D maybe TRBD2 (5 bases). Deletions cut 4 bases from V and 5 bases from J, with 19 bases between. CDR1 is SGHRS and CDR2 is YFSETQ in the germline V gene. This CDR3 comprises 15 residues. The CDR3 sequence: CASSRTRGGRHEQYF. The CDR3 region has the DNA TGCGCCAGCAGCCGCACCCGGGGTGGGAGACACGAGCAGTACTTC. Drawing the rest from reference TRBV5-1 and TRBJ2-7, the complete variable domain is KAGVTQTPRYLIKTRGQQVTLSCSPISGHRSVSWYQQTPGQGLQFLFEYFSETQRNKGNFPGRFSGRQFSNSRSEMNVSTLELGDSALYLCASSRTRGGRHEQYFGPGTRLTVT.

This clone came up once. The chain has TRBV6-5 and TRBJ1-1; 10 bases are shared with TRBD1. Germline-derived CDR1 and CDR2 are MNHEY and SVGAGI. V gave up 2 bases and J gave up 5 bases; unmatched junction bases: 5. This CDR3 has 15 amino acids. CDR3 nucleotide sequence: TGTGCCAGCAGTTACGGGGACAGGGGAAGAACTGAAGCTTTCTTT. The encoded protein is CASSYGDRGRTEAFF.

The rearrangement links TRBV7-9 to TRBJ2-1; 7 positions match TRBD1. This CDR3 contains 15 residues. V shed 4 bases, J shed 1 base, and the junction held 4 bases outside the gene matches. CDR1 is SEHNR and CDR2 is FQNEAQ in the germline V gene (reference sequence). The CDR3 is CASSSTGVSYNEQFF. DNA of the CDR3: TGTGCCAGCAGCTCCACAGGGGTTTCCTACAATGAGCAGTTCTTC. The full variable domain, its missing parts supplied by reference TRBV7-9 and TRBJ2-1, is DTGVSQNPRHKITKRGQNVTFRCDPISEHNRLYWYRQTLGQGPEFLTYFQNEAQLEKSRLLSDRFSAERPKGSFSTLEIQRTEQGDSAMYLCASSSTGVSYNEQFFGPGTRLTVL.

This clone was seen a handful of times. This chain joins TRBV5-1 and TRBJ2-5, with 8 nucleotides matching TRBD2. The J segment lost 13 bases and the V segment lost 0 bases, leaving 11 bases of the junction unmatched. The V gene's germline CDR1 is SGHRS and CDR2 YFSETQ. There are 14 residues in the CDR3. This chain's CDR3 is CASSLAVREGLWYF. CDR3 nucleotides: TGCGCCAGCAGCTTGGCCGTCCGGGAGGGCCTATGGTACTTC.

The DNA of the CDR3 is TGTGCCTGGAGACGGGGGACTAGCGCCGGGGAGCTGTTTTTT. This translates into CAWRRGTSAGELFF. The chain carries TRBV30 and TRBJ2-2; 10 nucleotides line up with TRBD2. The germline V gene has CDR1 GTSNPN and CDR2 SVGIG (reference sequence). With 3 bases clipped from V and 6 bases from J, the junction kept 4 bases outside the gene matches. This CDR3 is 14 amino acids long.

This clone was detected a few times. This chain connects TRBV15 to TRBJ2-2, with 9 nucleotides matching TRBD1. Looked up from germline, CDR1 is LNHNV and CDR2 is YYDKDF (reference sequence). Trimming at V came to 5 bases and at J to 9 bases, leaving 7 bases not matched to a gene. CDR3 length equals 14 residues. CDR3 residues: CATSWDRVARELFF. The CDR3 nucleotides read TGTGCCACCAGCTGGGACAGGGTAGCCCGGGAGCTGTTTTTT. The variable domain in full, completed from reference TRBV15 and TRBJ2-2, reads DAMVIQNPRYQVTQFGKPVTLSCSQTLNHNVMYWYQQKSSQAPKLLFHYYDKDFNNEADTPDNFQSRRPNTSFCFLDIRSPGLGDTAMYLCATSWDRVARELFFGEGSRLTVL.

With regard to this clone: One junction end disagrees with the germline gene, perhaps due to a read error. The chain joins TRBV7-7 to TRBJ1-1; possible D gene TRBD1, 5 bases. Germline V lookup: CDR1 SSHAT, CDR2 FNYEAQ (reference sequence). The CDR3 covers 13 residues. The CDR3 DNA reads TGTGCTAGCAGTGAAGACAGGAACACTGAAGCTTTCTTT. This translates into CASSEDRNTEAFF.

The chain combines TRBV5-8 with TRBJ2-2; 8 bases map to TRBD2. V trimming: 6 bases; J trimming: 2 bases; junction bases outside the gene matches: 9. Germline V lookup: CDR1 SGHTS, CDR2 YDEGEE. The CDR3 runs to 16 residues. CDR3 DNA sequence: TGTGCCAGCACCCAAGGAGCGGGGGCAAACACCGGGGAGCTGTTTTTT. Protein product: CASTQGAGANTGELFF.

The rearrangement joins TRBV7-9 to TRBJ2-2; TRBD1 matches 7 bases. CDR1 is SEHNR and CDR2 is FQNEAQ in the germline V gene (reference sequence). This CDR3 contains 16 residues. V lost 2 bases, J lost 1 base, and 4 bases stayed unmatched. CDR3 sequence reads: CASSLLGTVNTGELFF. CDR3 in DNA: TGTGCCAGCAGCTTACTAGGGACAGTGAACACCGGGGAGCTGTTTTTT.

The chain uses TRBV21-1 and TRBJ2-7; TRBD1 was called by the table and not checked on the DNA. TRBV21-1 counts as a pseudogene. This CDR3 has 15 residues. The CDR3 DNA reads TGTGCCAGCAGCAATCACGGGACACCGAACTACGAGCAGTACTTC. Translating gives CASSNHGTPNYEQYF.

This chain joins TRBV10-3 and TRBJ2-5; the match to TRBD2 covers 8 bases. With V trimmed by 2 bases and J by 1 base, 0 bases remained unmatched. The CDR3 contains 14 residues. Germline V CDR1 and CDR2: ENHRY, SYGVKD. DNA of the CDR3: TGTGCCATCAGTGAGCTAGCGGGCCAAGAGACCCAGTACTTC. This gives the protein CAISELAGQETQYF.

This chain connects TRBV11-3 to TRBJ1-3; 7 nucleotides align to TRBD1. In germline, CDR1 is SGHNT, CDR2 YENEEA. Unmatched junction bases numbered 3, after V lost 1 base and J lost 0 bases. This CDR3 comprises 16 residues. This CDR3 reads CASSLGGTDSGNTIYF. For the CDR3, the DNA is TGTGCCAGCAGCTTAGGGGGGACAGACTCTGGAAACACCATATATTTT.

The rearrangement uses TRBV7-2 and TRBJ2-7; 8 nucleotides align to TRBD2. The CDR3 runs to 15 residues. Unmatched junction bases numbered 11, after V lost 6 bases and J lost 4 bases. CDR1 is SGHTA and CDR2 is FQGNSA in the germline V gene. For the CDR3, the DNA is TGTGCCAGCAGGGTGAATAGCGGGACTGCTTACGAGCAGTACTTC. It is translated as CASRVNSGTAYEQYF.

This chain joins TRBV6-6 and TRBJ2-7; 8 positions match TRBD1. This CDR3 has 13 amino acids. V trimming: 5 bases; J trimming: 2 bases; junction bases outside the gene matches: 2. CDR1 is MNHNY and CDR2 is SVGAGI in the germline V gene (reference sequence). CDR3 nucleotide sequence: TGTGCCAGCAGTATACAGGGGGCCTACGAGCAGTACTTC. Translated, it gives CASSIQGAYEQYF.

Concerning this clone itself: Germline and junction disagree at one end, which may indicate a read error. The chain uses TRBV7-9 and TRBJ1-1; D gene uncertain. CDR1 and CDR2 (germline): SEHNR, FQNEAQ (reference sequence). CDR3 length: 13 residues. The CDR3 here is CSSSLGRNTEAFF. Here the CDR3 DNA reads TGTTCCAGCAGCTTAGGTAGGAACACTGAAGCTTTCTTT.

In nucleotides, the CDR3 is TGTGCCAGCAGTTTCAGGGGTCGAGCTGGAAACACCATATATTTT. It yields the protein CASSFRGRAGNTIYF. The V gene is TRBV27, the J gene TRBJ1-3, with a possible D match to TRBD1 (6 bases). The length of the CDR3 is 15 residues. Germline CDR1 reads MNHEY; CDR2 reads SMNVEV (reference sequence). The ends were cut back, 3 bases at V and 2 bases at J, with 11 bases in the middle.

The rearrangement joins TRBV10-3 to TRBJ2-1; D might be TRBD1 (6 bases). The CDR3 covers 13 residues. The V gene's germline CDR1 is ENHRY and CDR2 SYGVKD. The V end lost 3 bases, the J end lost 5 bases, and 8 bases lay between the germline ends. Here the CDR3 reads CAISDRTDNEQFF. DNA of the CDR3: TGTGCCATCAGTGATAGGACAGACAATGAGCAGTTCTTC.